The clone carrying this T cell receptor beta chain was detected only a few times. Its specificity is not known. A second PCR of about 7 to 11 cycles used a sample-barcoded 5' primer and a J-beta primer mix. One entry per CDR3 protein results from TCRdb running MiXCR on the 5' RACE reads. Of over 950,000 distinct CDR3 sequences listed, roughly 51% are singletons. These data originate in a study of blood T cells in healthy people across ages. Overall study results and limits: A roughly linear fall in TCR beta diversity per million T cells was seen with increasing age. Aged donors had fewer naive CD4+ cells and lower diversity than long-lived donors. PBMC samples, being unsorted, prevented any conclusive comparison of naive and antigen-experienced cells.

V was pared by 3 bases and J by 5 bases, with 5 bases of the junction left unmatched. The CDR3 is made up of 16 amino acids. Germline CDR1 reads SEHNR; CDR2 reads FQNEAQ (reference sequence). PBMCs were isolated at a quantity of at least 7 million per sample. Sequenced material: blood. This TCR derives from an older woman in good health. The V call is TRBV7-9, the J call TRBJ2-7; 15 nucleotides agree with TRBD2. The CDR3: CASSFGLAGGFDEQYF. In DNA form, the CDR3 reads TGTGCCAGCAGCTTTGGACTAGCGGGAGGGTTTGACGAGCAGTACTTC. Together with reference TRBV7-9 and TRBJ2-7, the CDR3 gives the full variable domain: DTGVSQNPRHKITKRGQNVTFRCDPISEHNRLYWYRQTLGQGPEFLTYFQNEAQLEKSRLLSDRFSAERPKGSFSTLEIQRTEQGDSAMYLCASSFGLAGGFDEQYFGPGTRLTVT.